This record covers a single T cell receptor (beta chain). This clonotype has only one observation. It has no known antigen specificity. No qualities accompany the bases; no much larger clone lies one base away. These data originate in a study of blood T cells in healthy people across ages (dated by TCRdb to between 2015 and 2017). In the study overall: In model experiments, roughly one uniquely barcoded TCR beta cDNA molecule per two T cells was captured by template switching. The study measured age-related changes in TCR beta repertoire diversity using deep sequencing normalized with unique cDNA molecular identifiers. The donors were divided into four age groups: young (average approximately 17 years), middle-aged (almost 40), aged (approximately 62) and long-lived (roughly 82). Two additional independent replicas of 1 million unique cDNA reads from the same blood draw were analyzed for two donors (one aged 18 to 30 and one aged 80 or older). What the research found in general, with its limitations: Because donor CMV infection status was unknown, age-related changes in expanded clonotypes were potentially confounded. As age increased, observed TCR beta diversity per million T cells dropped in a roughly linear way, and a significant reduction was already evident by age about 40. Compared with the aged group, the long-lived group had more naive CD4+ T cells, fewer expanded clones and increased TCR diversity, a pattern suggesting age selection. Bulk unsorted PBMC profiling prevented conclusive comparison of naive and antigen-experienced compartments. Total diversity estimates from one million sequenced T cells were considered lower bounds and underestimates. Observed TCR beta diversity correlated strongly with the percentage of naive T cells measured by flow cytometry.

The donors were 40 or so Caucasian individuals from Russia, aged 6 to 90 years, who were systemically healthy. Around 10 milliliters of peripheral blood were collected from each donor into EDTA-treated Vacutainer tubes. Ficoll-Paque density-gradient centrifugation was used to isolate PBMCs, with at least 6 million per sample. Total RNA was extracted from PBMCs with Trizol reagent, with at least 5.5 micrograms obtained per sample. The percentages of naive CD45RAhigh/CD27high T cells were determined by flow cytometry on a PBMC aliquot from every donor. CDR1 SEHNR and CDR2 FQNEAQ were looked up in the germline V gene (reference sequence). Including the terminal cysteine and phenylalanine, the CDR3 comprises 15 residues. The retained sequence is limited to the CDR3, 45 bases, with the frame set at the first base. The method was 5' RACE. Sequencing relied on an Illumina HiSeq 2500. A second PCR of roughly 7 to 11 cycles was performed with a sample-barcoded 5' primer and a J-beta primer mix. A unique molecular identifier was introduced onto each TCR beta cDNA molecule by a template-switch 5' adaptor carrying 12 random nucleotides. Each sample yielded at least 2.5 million CDR3-containing paired-end reads. The Mint cDNA synthesis kit, primed by a TRBC-specific oligonucleotide, was used to synthesize first-strand cDNA from all RNA. Following uracil-DNA glycosylase treatment, a first 18-cycle PCR with universal primers M1SS and BC2_uni_R was performed on all cDNA. Regarding the original processing steps: Each sample was normalized by randomly selecting 1 million high-quality reads, each carrying a distinct molecular identifier. Reads sharing molecular identifiers were discarded rather than binned into consensus sequences. MiTCR, set to a Q25 quality threshold and the strictest error-elimination algorithm, was used for CDR3 identification, clonotype clustering and error correction. A nonparametric unseen species model using Euler transformation provided a lower-bound estimate of total TCR beta diversity. Using fastp trimming at Q25 and MiXCR clonotype assembly, TCRdb reanalyzed the public sequencing data and kept in-frame beta chains. Each CDR3 protein gets just one entry, which takes the most common genes and DNA from the rows behind it. TCRdb's processing, not the authors', yielded these V and J calls. The sample yields about 1 million distinct CDR3 sequences; roughly a quarter were counted once. The ten largest clones take up about 0.72% of the sample.

These data also formed part of another study, on T cells of mothers and their children. The second study's paper adds: The donors were nine systemically healthy Caucasian individuals, made up of three mothers and their six children. cDNA synthesis used all of the extracted RNA, with 1.5 ug of RNA in each 15 ul reaction. In the second PCR, sample barcodes and 2-4 random nucleotides were introduced via the M1S primer. More than 9 million TCR beta CDR3 reads were obtained from each mother, and roughly 3 million reads were obtained from each child. Thymic selection similarly shapes TCR recombination output in related and unrelated pairs, with minor effect from inherited differences. Normalized repertoire overlap was always found to be slightly, but never significantly, higher in related mother-child pairs than in unrelated mother-child pairs. No persistent microchimeric T cell clones were detected, at a sensitivity of around 100 clones per million clonotypes. To look for features that set related mother-child pairs apart from unrelated individuals, the researchers ran deep NGS to compare the TCR beta repertoires of mothers and children. Mothers averaged about 40 +/- 4 years of age and children averaged about 10 +/- 4 years. After adapters were ligated using NEBNext reagents, the libraries underwent 100+100 nt paired-end sequencing on an Illumina HiSeq 2000. Mother and child libraries were prepared a month apart and sequenced in separate runs to prevent cross-contamination. For each donor, between about 450,000 and 2,300,000 distinct TCR beta clonotypes were identified. Naive TCR beta clonotypes were estimated from low-frequency clonotypes matched to each donor's FACS-determined naive share, without sorting.

The chain couples TRBV7-9 to TRBJ2-5; the junction holds 8 bases that match TRBD2. Near its end, the DNA agrees better with TRBJ2-1, so the J call may be wrong. The TCR originated in a girl aged 2 to 10 in good health. Sequencing was carried out using blood. The DNA is TGTGCCAGCAGTCAAACCGGGACTAGGGTGAATGAGCAGTTCTTC. Its coded protein is CASSQTGTRVNEQFF.